This is a list of T cell receptor beta chains from one sample in a study of beta chain features in type 1 diabetes. Profiling relied on immunoSEQ multiplex PCR, and the TCRdb table lists in-frame clones only, not all of them. The data show almost 350,000 clones, 6.5% to 10% seen once. Sequenced material: central memory CD4+ T cells from blood. These receptors were obtained from a woman younger than 30 in good health. Each CDR3 is given with its conserved first and last residue. D genes are given only for firm matches. The listing skips clone size in some rows; elsewhere it reads once, few, many or a size class.

abundance	d_gene	v_gene	j_gene	CDR3nt	CDR3aa
-	-	TRBV28	TRBJ1-2	TGTGCCAGCACCGATAGTAGGGGTGCTGGCTACACCTTC	CASTDSRGAGYTF
-	-	TRBV5-1	TRBJ2-7	TGCGCCAGCAGCGGGTCAGCCTCGTCCTCCGAGCAGTACTTC	CASSGSASSSEQYF
few	-	TRBV7-2	TRBJ1-4	TGTGCCAGCAGCCTACTAACAGGGCTTAATGAAAAACTGTTTTTT	CASSLLTGLNEKLFF
-	-	TRBV7-9	TRBJ1-5	TGTGCCAGCAGCCAGTCGGGGAATCAGCCCCAGCATTTT	CASSQSGNQPQHF
many	-	TRBV21-1	TRBJ2-1	-	CASSKVGSGSSYNEQFF
-	TRBD1	TRBV5-6	TRBJ1-5	TGTGCCAGCAGCTTCAGAGGACAGGGAAGTCAGCCCCAGCATTTT	CASSFRGQGSQPQHF
few	TRBD1	TRBV4-1	TRBJ2-7	TGCGCCAGCAGCCACAGACAGGGTTGGGACTACGAGCAGTACTTC	CASSHRQGWDYEQYF
few	TRBD1	TRBV19	TRBJ1-5	TGTGCCAGTAAAGGACAGGGGCCAGGGGGGCCCCAGCATTTT	CASKGQGPGGPQHF
many	-	TRBV10-3	TRBJ2-2	TGTGCCATCAGTGAGTCTGGGGGAGCCGGGGAGCTGTTTTTT	CAISESGGAGELFF
few	-	TRBV29-1	TRBJ2-3	TGCAGCGTTGAAAAAGTAAGCGCAGATACGCAGTATTTT	CSVEKVSADTQYF
many	TRBD2	TRBV7-2	TRBJ2-7	TGTGCCAGCAGCCTGGCTAGCGGGGTCGGTGGCGAGCAGTACTTC	CASSLASGVGGEQYF
-	-	TRBV10-3	TRBJ2-7	TGTGCCATCAGTGGGGGACACAACTACGAGCAGTACTTC	CAISGGHNYEQYF
many	-	TRBV21-1	TRBJ2-1	TGTGCCAGCAGCAAAGCACTAGCCCCACGTGAGCAGTTCTTC	CASSKALAPREQFF
-	-	TRBV6-6	TRBJ2-2	TGTGCCAGCAGTTACTCTAGCGGTTACACCGGGGAGCTGTTTTTT	CASSYSSGYTGELFF
few	TRBD2	TRBV7-9	TRBJ2-5	TGTGCCAGCAGCCCAGGCGGGACTAGTCGTAGGGAGACCCAGTACTTC	CASSPGGTSRRETQYF
-	TRBD1	TRBV28	TRBJ2-7	TGTGCCAGCAGTCCCGCCGGGACAGGGATCCTCGAGGAGTACTTC	CASSPAGTGILEEYF